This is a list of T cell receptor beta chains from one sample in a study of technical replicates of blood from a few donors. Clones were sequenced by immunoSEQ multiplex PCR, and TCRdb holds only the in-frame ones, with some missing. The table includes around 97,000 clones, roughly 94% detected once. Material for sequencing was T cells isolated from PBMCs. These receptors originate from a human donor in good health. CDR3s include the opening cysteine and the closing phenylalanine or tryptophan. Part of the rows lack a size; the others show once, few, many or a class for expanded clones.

CDR3: CASSGGDGPYSGYTF; V: TRBV28; J: TRBJ1-2; size: few
CDR3: CASSFRGTGTYEQYF; V: TRBV7-2; J: TRBJ2-7; size: NA
CDR3: CASTLPGGLYNEQFF; V: TRBV28; J: TRBJ2-1; size: once
CDR3: CASSDRGVYNEQFF; V: TRBV7-8; J: TRBJ2-1; size: NA
CDR3: CASIPRQGNTGELFF; V: TRBV19; J: TRBJ2-2; size: once
CDR3: CASLTLRGNQPQHF; V: TRBV28; J: TRBJ1-5; size: NA
CDR3: CASNREETQYF; V: TRBV21-1; J: TRBJ2-5; size: NA
CDR3: CASSQGYYNEQFF; V: TRBV4-1; J: TRBJ2-1; size: NA
CDR3: CASSQTSATYNEQFF; V: TRBV7-3; J: TRBJ2-1; size: NA
CDR3: CSARGDNHVFF; V: TRBV20-1; J: TRBJ1-4; size: NA